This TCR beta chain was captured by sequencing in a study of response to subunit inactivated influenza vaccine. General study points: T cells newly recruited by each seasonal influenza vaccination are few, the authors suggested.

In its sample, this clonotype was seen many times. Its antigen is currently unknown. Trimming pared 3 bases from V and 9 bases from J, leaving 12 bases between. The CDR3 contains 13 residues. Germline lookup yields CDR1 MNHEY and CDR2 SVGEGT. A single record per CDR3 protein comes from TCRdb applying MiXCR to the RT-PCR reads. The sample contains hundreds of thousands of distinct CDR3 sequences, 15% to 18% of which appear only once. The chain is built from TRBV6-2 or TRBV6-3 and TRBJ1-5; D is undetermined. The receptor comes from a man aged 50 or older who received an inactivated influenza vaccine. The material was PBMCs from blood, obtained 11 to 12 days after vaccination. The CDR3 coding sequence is TGTGCCAGCAGTTATACAGTGCCGAGGCCCCAGCATTTT. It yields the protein CASSYTVPRPQHF.